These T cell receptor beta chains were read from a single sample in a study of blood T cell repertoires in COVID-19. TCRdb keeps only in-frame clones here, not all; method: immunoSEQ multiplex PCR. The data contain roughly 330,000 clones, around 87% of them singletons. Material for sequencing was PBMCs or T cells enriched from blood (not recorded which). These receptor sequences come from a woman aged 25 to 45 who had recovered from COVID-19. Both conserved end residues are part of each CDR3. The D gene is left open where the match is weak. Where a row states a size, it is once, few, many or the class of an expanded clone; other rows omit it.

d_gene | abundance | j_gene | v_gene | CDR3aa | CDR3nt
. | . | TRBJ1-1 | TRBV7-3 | CASSLRGRGSNTEAFF | TGTGCCAGCAGCTTAAGGGGCAGGGGCTCAAACACTGAAGCTTTCTTT
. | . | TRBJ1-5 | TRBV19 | CASTPYDTGNQPQHF | TGTGCCAGTACCCCCTACGACACAGGCAATCAGCCCCAGCATTTT
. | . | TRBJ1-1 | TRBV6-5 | CASSYSRGIGTEAFF | TGTGCCAGCAGTTACTCGAGGGGGATAGGCACTGAAGCTTTCTTT
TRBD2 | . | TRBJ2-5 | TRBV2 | CASSDVTSFETQYF | TGTGCCAGCAGTGATGTGACTAGCTTTGAGACCCAGTACTTC
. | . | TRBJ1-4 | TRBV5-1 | CASNGRTGSTNEKLFF | TGCGCCAGCAACGGGAGGACGGGCAGTACTAATGAAAAACTGTTTTTT
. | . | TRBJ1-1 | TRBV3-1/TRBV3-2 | CASSQDYSANTEAFF | TGTGCCAGCAGCCAAGATTACTCCGCGAACACTGAAGCTTTCTTT
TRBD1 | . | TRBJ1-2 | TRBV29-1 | CSVARTGIGYTF | TGCAGCGTGGCAAGGACAGGGATAGGCTACACCTTC
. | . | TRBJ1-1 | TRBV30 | CAWSWGGSTGAFF | TGTGCCTGGAGTTGGGGGGGCTCGACTGGAGCTTTCTTT
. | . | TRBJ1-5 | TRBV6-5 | CASSRQVSNQPQHF | TGTGCCAGCAGTCGACAGGTTAGCAATCAGCCCCAGCATTTT
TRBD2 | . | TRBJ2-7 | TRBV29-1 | CSVEGTSGRFYEQYF | TGCAGCGTTGAAGGGACTAGCGGGCGATTCTACGAGCAGTACTTC
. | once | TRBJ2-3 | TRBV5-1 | CASSLVNRDTQYF | TGCGCCAGCAGCTTGGTAAACAGGGATACGCAGTATTTT
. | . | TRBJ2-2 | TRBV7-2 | CASSLGGRTGELFF | TGTGCCAGCAGCTTAGGGGGGCGCACCGGGGAGCTGTTTTTT
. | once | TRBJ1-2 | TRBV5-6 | CASSLLQGNYGYTF | TGTGCCAGCAGCTTGCTCCAGGGCAACTATGGCTACACCTTC
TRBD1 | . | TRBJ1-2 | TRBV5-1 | CASSPGDRGLYGYTF | TGCGCCAGCAGCCCTGGGGACAGGGGGCTCTATGGCTACACCTTC
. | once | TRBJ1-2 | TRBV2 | CASTPGVGSYGYTF | TGTGCCAGCACCCCCGGGGTGGGGAGCTATGGCTACACCTTC
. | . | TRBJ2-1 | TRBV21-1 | CASTNKTGRNNEQFF | TGTGCCAGCACGAATAAGACAGGGCGGAACAATGAGCAGTTCTTC
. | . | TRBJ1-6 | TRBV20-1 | CSAPLGPLLHF | TGCAGTGCTCCCCTGGGCCCCCTCCTCCACTTT
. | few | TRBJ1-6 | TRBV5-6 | CASSSWGGATVGDSPLHF | TGTGCCAGCAGCTCCTGGGGCGGGGCCACAGTGGGGGATTCACCCCTCCACTTT
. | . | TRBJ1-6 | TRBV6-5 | CASSLAASYNSPLHF | TGTGCCAGCAGTTTAGCGGCGTCCTATAATTCACCCCTCCACTTT
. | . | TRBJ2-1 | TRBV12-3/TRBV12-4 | CASRGENNEQFF | TGTGCCAGCAGGGGAGAGAACAATGAGCAGTTCTTC
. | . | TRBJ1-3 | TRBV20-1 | CSASLGHGGNTIYF | TGCAGTGCTAGTTTGGGACACGGTGGAAACACCATATATTTT
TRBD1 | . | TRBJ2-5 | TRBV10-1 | CATGTGGETQYF | TGCGCCACCGGGACAGGCGGTGAGACCCAGTACTTC
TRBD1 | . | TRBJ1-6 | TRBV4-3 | CASSQGTGVTLGGSPLHF | TGCGCCAGCAGCCAAGGGACAGGGGTGACACTAGGGGGTTCACCCCTCCACTTT
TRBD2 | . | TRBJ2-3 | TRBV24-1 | CATSDSTAGDTDTQYF | TGTGCCACCAGTGATTCTACAGCGGGGGACACAGATACGCAGTATTTT
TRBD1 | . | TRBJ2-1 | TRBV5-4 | CASSLAGTGVGEQFF | TGTGCCAGCAGCTTGGCCGGGACAGGGGTTGGGGAGCAGTTCTTC
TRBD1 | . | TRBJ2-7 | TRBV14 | CASSPNLLGQGFEQYF | TGTGCCAGCAGCCCTAACCTTCTCGGACAGGGCTTCGAGCAGTACTTC
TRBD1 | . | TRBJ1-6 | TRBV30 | CAWSLGGQGFDSPLHF | TGTGCCTGGAGTCTGGGCGGACAGGGTTTCGATTCACCCCTCCACTTT
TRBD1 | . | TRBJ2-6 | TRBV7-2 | CASSRGWGQGISGANVLTF | TGTGCCAGCAGCCGGGGGTGGGGACAGGGAATCTCTGGGGCCAACGTCCTGACTTTC
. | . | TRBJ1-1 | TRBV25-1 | CASTDDRYTEAFF | TGTGCCAGCACCGACGACAGGTACACTGAAGCTTTCTTT
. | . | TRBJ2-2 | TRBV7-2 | CASGERGPNTGELFF | TGTGCCAGCGGCGAGCGCGGGCCGAACACCGGGGAGCTGTTTTTT
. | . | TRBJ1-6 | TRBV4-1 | CASSQVFVYNSPLHF | TGCGCCAGCAGCCAAGTTTTCGTCTATAATTCACCCCTCCACTTT
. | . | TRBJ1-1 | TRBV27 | CASSLFVAGQAFF | TGTGCCAGCAGTTTATTTGTGGCAGGGCAGGCTTTCTTT
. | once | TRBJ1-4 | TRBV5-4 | CASKKQGYEKLFF | TGTGCCAGCAAAAAACAGGGTTATGAAAAACTGTTTTTT
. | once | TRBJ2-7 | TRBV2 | CASSRASEQYF | TGTGCCAGCAGCAGGGCCTCCGAGCAGTACTTC
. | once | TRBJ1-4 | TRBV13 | CASSTAGIREKLFF | TGTGCCAGCAGCACAGCAGGGATTCGTGAAAAACTGTTTTTT
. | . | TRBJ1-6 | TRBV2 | CASSETWISGNSPLHF | TGTGCCAGCAGTGAAACTTGGATCTCGGGTAATTCACCCCTCCACTTT
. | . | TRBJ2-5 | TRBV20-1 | CSVRLVETQYF | TGCAGTGTACGACTAGTAGAGACCCAGTACTTC
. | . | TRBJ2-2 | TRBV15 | CATSRTGQNTGELFF | TGTGCCACCAGCAGAACGGGACAGAACACCGGGGAGCTGTTTTTT
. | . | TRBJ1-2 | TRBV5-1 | CASSLVSTSRGGYTF | TGCGCCAGCAGCTTGGTGTCAACTAGTAGAGGTGGCTACACCTTC
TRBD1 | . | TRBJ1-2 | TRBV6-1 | CASSEEDRGNGYTF | TGTGCCAGCAGTGAAGAGGACAGGGGGAATGGCTACACCTTC
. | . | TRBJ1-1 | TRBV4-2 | CASSQDPGQPNTEAFF | TGTGCCAGCAGCCAAGATCCCGGACAGCCGAACACTGAAGCTTTCTTT
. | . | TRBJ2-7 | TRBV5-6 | CASSLGARSYEQYF | TGTGCCAGCAGCTTGGGGGCCCGTTCCTACGAGCAGTACTTC
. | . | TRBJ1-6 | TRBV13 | CASSLGISSPLHF | TGTGCCAGCAGCTTAGGGATTAGTTCACCCCTCCACTTT
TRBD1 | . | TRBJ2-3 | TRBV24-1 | CATSDPGGGNTQYF | TGTGCCACCAGTGACCCAGGGGGTGGAAATACGCAGTATTTT
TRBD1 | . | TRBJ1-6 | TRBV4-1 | CASSQGPRDRDNSPLHF | TGCGCCAGCAGCCAAGGGCCGAGAGACAGGGACAATTCACCCCTCCACTTT
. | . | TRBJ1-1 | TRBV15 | CATSIVHTEAFF | TGTGCCACCAGCATCGTTCACACTGAAGCTTTCTTT
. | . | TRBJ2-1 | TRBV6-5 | CASSYSLLGPNNEQFF | TGTGCCAGCAGTTACTCCCTTTTGGGGCCTAACAATGAGCAGTTCTTC
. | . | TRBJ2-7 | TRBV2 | CASKGVGDYEQYF | TGTGCCAGCAAAGGGGTAGGAGACTACGAGCAGTACTTC
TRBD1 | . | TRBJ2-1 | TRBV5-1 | CASSSGQGGYNEQFF | TGCGCCAGCAGCTCGGGACAGGGGGGTTACAATGAGCAGTTCTTC
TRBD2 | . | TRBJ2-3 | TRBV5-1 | CASSYTGTSNAVDTQYF | TGCGCCAGCAGCTATACCGGGACTAGTAATGCGGTCGATACGCAGTATTTT
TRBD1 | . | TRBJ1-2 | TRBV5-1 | CASSLDRGQVGYTF | TGCGCCAGCAGCTTGGACAGGGGGCAGGTTGGCTACACCTTC
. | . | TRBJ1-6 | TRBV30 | CAWAPGSGDSPLHF | TGTGCCTGGGCACCGGGATCCGGGGATTCACCCCTCCACTTT